Listed below are T cell receptor beta chains from one sample, sequenced in a study of regulatory T cells in long-lasting Graves disease. TCRdb re-called the multiplex PCR reads with MiXCR, one entry per CDR3 protein. The sample has about 470,000 distinct CDR3 sequences, 14% to 15% seen once; the top ten hold approximately 15%. These data were also filed under a second study, of T cells in Graves' hyperthyroidism and ophthalmopathy.

This material consisted of peripheral blood mononuclear cells (PBMCs), taken at new diagnosis, from a patient treated with antithyroid drugs. The receptor set was obtained from a woman aged 25 to 39 with Graves disease. Both conserved end residues are part of each CDR3. D genes are given only for firm matches. Clone size is not always given. Where it is, it says once, few, many or a class for expanded clones.

J gene: TRBJ2-1; V gene: TRBV20-1; D gene: .; clone size: many; CDR3 protein: CSARDAFTSTSYNEQFF; CDR3 DNA: TGCAGTGCTAGAGACGCCTTTACTAGCACCTCCTACAATGAGCAGTTCTTC
J gene: TRBJ1-5; V gene: TRBV4-1; D gene: TRBD1; clone size: many; CDR3 protein: CASSHGGQGWQPQHF; CDR3 DNA: TGCGCCAGCAGCCATGGGGGACAGGGTTGGCAGCCCCAGCATTTT
J gene: TRBJ2-6; V gene: TRBV27; D gene: TRBD1; clone size: .; CDR3 protein: CASSADRGLSLSGANVLTF; CDR3 DNA: TGTGCCAGCAGTGCGGACAGGGGGCTTTCCCTCTCTGGGGCCAACGTCCTGACTTTC
J gene: TRBJ2-5; V gene: TRBV5-6; D gene: TRBD2; clone size: .; CDR3 protein: CASSRGLAGGPQYF; CDR3 DNA: TGTGCCAGCAGCAGGGGACTAGCGGGAGGGCCCCAGTACTTC
J gene: TRBJ1-5; V gene: TRBV10-3; D gene: .; clone size: few; CDR3 protein: CATQDKQQPQHF; CDR3 DNA: TGTGCCACCCAGGATAAGCAGCAGCCCCAGCATTTT
J gene: TRBJ1-2; V gene: TRBV12-3/TRBV12-4; D gene: TRBD1; clone size: many; CDR3 protein: CASSNDRAYGYTF; CDR3 DNA: TGTGCCAGCAGCAATGACAGGGCCTATGGCTACACCTTC
J gene: TRBJ2-7; V gene: TRBV5-1; D gene: TRBD1; clone size: many; CDR3 protein: CASRPGQVNKIKWEQYF; CDR3 DNA: TGCGCCAGCAGACCGGGACAGGTCAACAAGATTAAATGGGAGCAGTACTTC
J gene: TRBJ1-2; V gene: TRBV5-1; D gene: .; clone size: .; CDR3 protein: CASSLSPGANYGYTF; CDR3 DNA: TGCGCCAGCAGCTTGTCTCCAGGGGCAAACTATGGCTACACCTTC
J gene: TRBJ2-5; V gene: TRBV18; D gene: .; clone size: many; CDR3 protein: CASSPLAGDRETQYF; CDR3 DNA: TGTGCCAGCTCACCACTTGCAGGGGACCGGGAGACCCAGTACTTC
J gene: TRBJ2-7; V gene: TRBV12-3/TRBV12-4; D gene: TRBD1; clone size: many; CDR3 protein: CASSFRDRGNEQYF; CDR3 DNA: TGTGCCAGCAGTTTCAGGGACAGGGGCAACGAGCAGTACTTC
J gene: TRBJ2-7; V gene: TRBV2; D gene: TRBD1; clone size: .; CDR3 protein: CASSAQGETYEQYF; CDR3 DNA: TGTGCCAGCAGTGCGCAGGGGGAGACTTACGAGCAGTACTTC
J gene: TRBJ2-7; V gene: TRBV6-5; D gene: TRBD2; clone size: .; CDR3 protein: CASSSPPGTSGGRSSYNEQYF; CDR3 DNA: TGTGCCAGCAGTTCCCCCCCCGGGACTAGCGGGGGTCGAAGCTCCTACAATGAGCAGTACTTC
J gene: TRBJ2-5; V gene: TRBV11-2; D gene: .; clone size: many; CDR3 protein: CASSLVFEGSFTAQETQYF; CDR3 DNA: TGTGCCAGCAGCTTAGTTTTCGAGGGTAGCTTCACGGCCCAAGAGACCCAGTACTTC
J gene: TRBJ2-1; V gene: TRBV7-9; D gene: TRBD2; clone size: few; CDR3 protein: CASSLGLAGSFYEQFF; CDR3 DNA: TGTGCCAGCAGCTTAGGCCTAGCGGGATCGTTTTATGAGCAGTTCTTC
J gene: TRBJ2-2; V gene: TRBV7-2; D gene: TRBD2; clone size: many; CDR3 protein: CASSLSGKFVTGELFF; CDR3 DNA: TGTGCCAGCAGCCTTAGCGGGAAGTTCGTCACCGGGGAGCTGTTTTTT
J gene: TRBJ1-5; V gene: TRBV18; D gene: .; clone size: few; CDR3 protein: CASSLTGTNQPQHF; CDR3 DNA: TGTGCCAGCTCCCTAACAGGAACTAATCAGCCCCAGCATTTT
J gene: TRBJ1-1; V gene: TRBV3-1; D gene: .; clone size: many; CDR3 protein: CASSHRGTNTGAFF; CDR3 DNA: TGTGCCAGCAGCCACCGCGGGACAAACACCGGAGCTTTCTTT
J gene: TRBJ1-3; V gene: TRBV19; D gene: .; clone size: few; CDR3 protein: CASNSWGSGNTIYF; CDR3 DNA: TGTGCCAGTAACAGCTGGGGGTCTGGAAACACCATATATTTT
J gene: TRBJ2-3; V gene: TRBV29-1; D gene: TRBD1; clone size: .; CDR3 protein: CSAAGGAWTDTQYF; CDR3 DNA: TGCAGCGCAGCAGGGGGCGCTTGGACAGATACGCAGTATTTT
J gene: TRBJ2-1; V gene: TRBV6-1; D gene: .; clone size: few; CDR3 protein: CAAARDADNEQFF; CDR3 DNA: TGTGCCGCCGCGAGGGACGCTGACAATGAGCAGTTCTTC
J gene: TRBJ2-7; V gene: TRBV14; D gene: .; clone size: many; CDR3 protein: CASRTTGQPPYEQYF; CDR3 DNA: TGTGCCAGCAGAACAACAGGGCAACCTCCCTACGAGCAGTACTTC